The clone carrying this T cell receptor (beta chain) was seen only a few times. Antigen specificity is unknown. This record comes from a study of T-cell memory formation after mild COVID-19. Looking at the study overall: Largely, the TCR clusters proved donor specific.

One entry per CDR3 protein results from TCRdb running MiXCR on the 5' RACE reads. The top ten hold about a fifth of the sample, which has roughly 300,000 distinct CDR3 sequences, about 13% seen once. Study outcomes and limitations: Later expanders leaned toward CD4+, whereas clones contracting from day 15 to 85 were balanced CD4/CD8. There were some responding clones in pre-infection memory, which suggested that cross-reactive memory had joined. Contracting CD4+ clones were located mainly in CM and EM, and CD8+ clones in EMRA.

The sequenced sample consisted of PBMCs or a T cell subset sorted from them (not recorded which). The sequence came from a man between 18 and 35 years old who had mild COVID-19 (a few samples of this study predate the infection). Cell type and time point are not known.

CDR3 loop: CSARGGGLPDTQYF. CDR3 in DNA: TGCAGTGCTAGAGGGGGGGGCCTACCAGATACGCAGTATTTT. The chain links TRBV20-1 to TRBJ2-3; D may be TRBD2 (7 bases). With 1 base removed from V and 4 bases from J, the gap between germline ends came to 12 bases. This CDR3 region has 14 residues. CDR1 DFQATT and CDR2 SNEGSKA come from the germline V gene (reference sequence).